This T cell receptor (beta chain) is drawn from a study of T cells in Graves' hyperthyroidism and ophthalmopathy. Amplified TCR beta CDR3 regions derived from RNA transcripts. HTBI primers drove first-round RT-PCR of the TCR CDR3. TCRdb re-called the multiplex PCR reads through MiXCR, storing one row per CDR3 protein. Of hundreds of thousands of distinct CDR3 sequences listed, around 15% were seen once; the top ten hold about 9.4%. This CDR3 has 17 residues. CDR1 is SNHLY and CDR2 is FYNNEI in the germline V gene. The V end was cut by 6 bases, the J end by 2 bases, with 20 bases between. Study-wide results and limits: Ophthalmopathy, which appeared later, was predicted by the model a median 6.5 months before onset. Among thyroid clonotypes expanded above 0.001, most also appeared in blood.

There are many counts of this clonotype. Its antigen is as yet unknown. Orbital computed tomography and thyroid ultrasound, together with serum TRAb and thyroxine and clinical symptoms, were used for diagnoses. This sequence joins TRBV2 and TRBJ1-5; TRBD1 is a possible D gene (5 bases). This TCR was sampled from a woman younger than 35 with Graves' hyperthyroidism. Sample: blood. The CDR3 DNA is TGTGCCAGCAGGGGGGGTGCGGGATCGAGGGGCAATCAGCCCCAGCATTTT. Encoded protein: CASRGGAGSRGNQPQHF.